This T cell receptor (beta chain) is drawn from a study of blood T cell repertoires in COVID-19. Study-wide context: Researchers got acute and convalescent COVID-19 samples from the United States, Italy and Spain. T cells, B-cell-depleted T cells, or PBMCs supplied cDNA or gDNA.

In the study's own analysis: Amplification from reference gene primers served as the basis for estimated nucleated cell counts. Using immunoSEQ multiplex PCR, the repertoire was profiled, and TCRdb retains in-frame clones only, with some absent. For V, J and clone size, that table is used; D and trimming come from the DNA. Among about 61,000 clones, about 90% were seen once, and the ten largest hold more than 4.5%. The CDR3 extends over 13 amino acids. V lost 6 bases to trimming and J lost 8 bases; unmatched junction nucleotides: 8. The receptor comes from a man aged 80 or over in a cohort sampled during active COVID-19. Specimen: peripheral blood. The chain couples TRBV12-3 or TRBV12-4 to TRBJ2-5; 8 bases line up with TRBD1. Written as DNA, the CDR3 is TGTGCCAGCAGGCTGACAGGGGTGGATACCCAGTACTTC. Translated, it gives CASRLTGVDTQYF.